Listed below are T cell receptor beta chains from one sample, sequenced in a study of blood T cells in healthy people across ages. MiXCR was run by TCRdb on the 5' RACE reads, yielding one entry per CDR3 protein. The sample has about 670,000 distinct CDR3 sequences, more than 45% seen once. The sequencing input was blood. The receptors stem from a woman aged 80 or older in good health. Each CDR3 is given with its conserved first and last residue. A D gene is named only where the DNA matches it firmly. The size of a clone is reported for some rows only, either as once, few or many, or as a class for expanded clones.

abundance: -
v_gene: TRBV25-1
d_gene: -
j_gene: TRBJ2-2
CDR3nt: TGTGCCAGCAGTGAAGTAACAGCGAACACCGGGGAGCTGTTTTTT
CDR3aa: CASSEVTANTGELFF

abundance: many
v_gene: TRBV2
d_gene: -
j_gene: TRBJ1-2
CDR3nt: TGTGCCAGCAGTCCCCTGTTCGACAGCCCTTTTAGAGGCTACACCTTC
CDR3aa: CASSPLFDSPFRGYTF

abundance: few
v_gene: TRBV12-3/TRBV12-4
d_gene: -
j_gene: TRBJ2-1
CDR3nt: TGTGCCAGCAGTTTAAATTACGGGCCTTCTAATGAGCAGTTCTTC
CDR3aa: CASSLNYGPSNEQFF

abundance: -
v_gene: TRBV6-5
d_gene: -
j_gene: TRBJ1-1
CDR3nt: TGTGCCAGCAGTTACGCGAGGGTAACTGAAGCTTTCTTT
CDR3aa: CASSYARVTEAFF

abundance: -
v_gene: TRBV20-1
d_gene: TRBD1
j_gene: TRBJ2-7
CDR3nt: TGCAGTGGACAGGGAAACTCCTACGAGCAGTACTTC
CDR3aa: CSGQGNSYEQYF

abundance: -
v_gene: TRBV20-1
d_gene: -
j_gene: TRBJ2-7
CDR3nt: TGCAGTGCAACCCGGGACACCTACAATGAGCAGTACTTC
CDR3aa: CSATRDTYNEQYF

abundance: few
v_gene: TRBV5-5
d_gene: -
j_gene: TRBJ2-3
CDR3nt: TGTGCCAGCAGCTCAGTCCCGGGGCACAGCACAGATACGCAGTATTTT
CDR3aa: CASSSVPGHSTDTQYF

abundance: -
v_gene: TRBV20-1
d_gene: TRBD2
j_gene: TRBJ2-7
CDR3nt: TGCAGTGCAAGATCTAGCGGTTCCTACGAGCAGTACTTC
CDR3aa: CSARSSGSYEQYF

abundance: -
v_gene: TRBV7-2
d_gene: -
j_gene: TRBJ2-7
CDR3nt: TGTGCCAGCAGCTCCGCCGGGACACACTCCTACGAGCAGTACTTC
CDR3aa: CASSSAGTHSYEQYF

abundance: -
v_gene: TRBV27
d_gene: -
j_gene: TRBJ1-2
CDR3nt: TGTGCCAGCAGTTTAAAGCGGTTCTATGGCTACACCTTC
CDR3aa: CASSLKRFYGYTF

abundance: many
v_gene: TRBV28
d_gene: TRBD2
j_gene: TRBJ2-1
CDR3nt: TGTGCCAGCAGCCCTTCGGGACTAGCGGGAGGAACCTCCTACAATGAGCAGTTCTTC
CDR3aa: CASSPSGLAGGTSYNEQFF

abundance: -
v_gene: TRBV20-1
d_gene: -
j_gene: TRBJ2-1
CDR3nt: TGCAGTGCTCCACACGGGGCCAGCTCCTACAATGAGCAGTTCTTC
CDR3aa: CSAPHGASSYNEQFF

abundance: many
v_gene: TRBV12-3/TRBV12-4
d_gene: -
j_gene: TRBJ2-5
CDR3nt: TGTGCCAGCAGTTTACAGGAGGAGACCCAGTACTTC
CDR3aa: CASSLQEETQYF

abundance: -
v_gene: TRBV27
d_gene: TRBD1
j_gene: TRBJ1-2
CDR3nt: TGTGCCAGCAGGCGACAGGGGGCTGCTGGCTACACCTTC
CDR3aa: CASRRQGAAGYTF

abundance: many
v_gene: TRBV5-1
d_gene: -
j_gene: TRBJ2-6
CDR3nt: TGTGCCAGCAGCCGGAATACTGGGGCCAACGTCCTGACTTTC
CDR3aa: CASSRNTGANVLTF

abundance: many
v_gene: TRBV5-1
d_gene: -
j_gene: TRBJ2-1
CDR3nt: TGTGCCAGCAGCTTAGGGAGTAACAATGAGCAGTTCTTC
CDR3aa: CASSLGSNNEQFF

abundance: many
v_gene: TRBV6-1
d_gene: TRBD2
j_gene: TRBJ2-4
CDR3nt: TGTGCCAGCCGGAAGGGAGGGGACAAAAACATTCAGTACTTC
CDR3aa: CASRKGGDKNIQYF

abundance: -
v_gene: TRBV28
d_gene: -
j_gene: TRBJ2-6
CDR3nt: TGTGCCAGCAGGGATCCTGGGGCCAACGTCCTGACTTTC
CDR3aa: CASRDPGANVLTF

abundance: -
v_gene: TRBV5-1
d_gene: -
j_gene: TRBJ1-4
CDR3nt: TGCGCCAGCAGCTCTGGGGACGGATATGAAAAACTGTTTTTT
CDR3aa: CASSSGDGYEKLFF

abundance: many
v_gene: TRBV7-2
d_gene: TRBD2
j_gene: TRBJ2-7
CDR3nt: TGTGCCAGCAGCGAAGCTAGCGGGTCACTGTACGAGCAGTACTTC
CDR3aa: CASSEASGSLYEQYF